Sequencing of this T cell receptor beta chain was carried out in a study of T cell repertoires and HLA-DP antigens. The primer mix covered 54 TRBV segments and 13 TRBJ segments. Measured with immunoSEQ multiplex PCR; TCRdb has only the in-frame clones, and not every one. The sample lists around 90,000 clones; around 86% were seen once. Untouched CD4+ T cells were isolated by negative selection, averaging about 98% purity. Comment on this clone: Its target is not known.

Study observations and caveats: Total CD4+ responders were stimulated by HeLa antigen-presenting cells.

Material: CD4+ T cells from PBMCs. This receptor was obtained from a man aged 50 or older in good health and CMV-seronegative.

The CDR3 nucleotides read TGTGCCAGCAGTACCTATTCCCCCCAGTACACCTACTTC. Translating gives CASSTYSPQYTYF. J is TRBJ2-7 and V is TRBV28, with no clear D. The CDR3 extends over 13 amino acids. Trimming cost V 5 bases and J 13 bases, with 21 bases left between them. CDR1 and CDR2 from the germline V gene are MDHEN and SYDVKM.